One sample yielded the 22 T cell receptor beta chains listed below, sequenced in a study of blood T cell repertoires in COVID-19. Produced via immunoSEQ multiplex PCR; TCRdb's table is partial and in-frame only. The repertoire holds 470,000 or so clones, roughly 87% seen once, with roughly 1.9% in the top ten. Sequencing used PBMCs or T cells enriched from blood (not recorded which). Receptor source: a woman between 18 and 29 years old with acute COVID-19.

This sequence joins TRBV7-8 and TRBJ2-3; TRBD2 aligns across 7 bases. The germline V gene has CDR1 SGHVS and CDR2 FQNEAQ. V shed 6 bases, J shed 2 bases, and the junction held 5 bases outside the gene matches. The length of the CDR3 is 14 residues. CDR3 bases: TGTGCCAGCAGGGGAGGGGAGGCCACAGATACGCAGTATTTT. Protein: CASRGGEATDTQYF.

This clone was recorded only once. This chain links TRBV7-2 with TRBJ2-3; a possible D gene is TRBD1 (5 bases). V was clipped by 5 bases and J by 1 base, with 16 bases between them. The CDR3 spans 16 residues. The germline CDR1 and CDR2 sequences are SGHTA and FQGNSA. CDR3 protein: CASSPTGGFGTDTQYF. The CDR3, as DNA: TGTGCCAGCAGCCCCACAGGTGGGTTCGGCACAGATACGCAGTATTTT.

The chain combines TRBV4-2 with TRBJ2-7; possible D gene TRBD2, 6 bases. V was clipped by 1 base and J by 0 bases, with 10 bases between them. Germline values: CDR1 LGHNA, CDR2 YNFKEQ. CDR3 length: 15 amino acids. CDR3 bases: TGTGCCAGCAGCCAAGGTAGCGGTCTCTCCTACGAGCAGTACTTC. This translates into CASSQGSGLSYEQYF.

The gene calls are TRBV7-2 and TRBJ2-7; 8 nucleotides line up with TRBD2. Germline V CDR1 and CDR2: SGHTA, FQGNSA. The CDR3 is 13 amino acids. The J segment lost 9 bases and the V segment lost 5 bases, leaving 9 bases of the junction unmatched. CDR3 in DNA: TGTGCCAGCAGCCCCGGGGTAGCGGGGCGGCAGTACTTC. Its translation is CASSPGVAGRQYF.

The rearrangement links TRBV19 to TRBJ2-7; 8 bases match TRBD2. The germline V gene encodes CDR1 LNHDA and CDR2 SQIVND (reference sequence). J gave up 0 bases and V 5 bases, and 6 bases lay outside the gene matches. The CDR3 spans 15 residues. CDR3 region: CASSLERGSSYEQYF. CDR3 sequence (DNA): TGTGCCAGTAGTCTCGAGCGGGGGAGCTCCTACGAGCAGTACTTC. Full variable domain (missing parts from reference TRBV19 and TRBJ2-7): DGGITQSPKYLFRKEGQNVTLSCEQNLNHDAMYWYRQDPGQGLRLIYYSQIVNDFQKGDIAEGYSVSREKKESFPLTVTSAQKNPTAFYLCASSLERGSSYEQYFGPGTRLTVT.

The gene calls are TRBV5-1 and TRBJ1-1, with D hard to call. The CDR3 length is 12 residues. Trimming removed 5 bases from V and 2 bases from J, with 7 bases in between. Germline CDR1 and CDR2: SGHRS and YFSETQ. CDR3 sequence reads: CASRGVNTEAFF. The CDR3 bases are TGCGCCAGCAGGGGAGTTAACACTGAAGCTTTCTTT.

The J gene is TRBJ2-3, the V gene TRBV24-1; D unresolved. The CDR3 has 13 residues. Germline loops: CDR1 KGHDR, CDR2 SFDVKD. V was cut by 8 bases and J by 0 bases, with 8 bases left in between. DNA for the CDR3: TGTGCCACCAATGACGGTAGCACAGATACGCAGTATTTT. Its translation is CATNDGSTDTQYF.

This chain links TRBV5-1 with TRBJ2-5, with 9 bases fitting TRBD1. The V segment lost 1 base and the J segment 4 bases; nucleotides outside the gene matches: 5. This CDR3 spans 15 amino acids. In germline, CDR1 is SGHRS, CDR2 YFSETQ. The CDR3 bases are TGCGCCAGCAGCTTGACAGGGGGCTTGGGAGAGACCCAGTACTTC. It codes for CASSLTGGLGETQYF.

The chain is built from TRBV28 and TRBJ2-5; D perhaps matches TRBD1 (8 bases). The CDR3 loop spans 15 amino acids. Germline CDR1 reads MDHEN; CDR2 reads SYDVKM. The V end lost 6 bases, the J end lost 4 bases, and 18 bases lay between the germline ends. The CDR3 nucleotides are TGTGCCAGCAGCCTTCTACAGGGGGGGCTAGAGACCCAGTACTTC. As protein: CASSLLQGGLETQYF. Variable domain in full (rest from reference TRBV28 and TRBJ2-5): DVKVTQSSRYLVKRTGEKVFLECVQDMDHENMFWYRQDPGLGLRLIYFSYDVKMKEKGDIPEGYSVSREKKERFSLILESASTNQTSMYLCASSLLQGGLETQYFGPGTRLLVL.

The chain combines TRBV2 with TRBJ2-5; 7 bases are shared with TRBD2. The trim removed 6 bases at V and 2 bases at J, leaving 0 bases unmatched. The CDR3 contains 12 residues. Looked up from germline, CDR1 is SNHLY and CDR2 is FYNNEI. This chain's CDR3 is CASRLAQETQYF. The CDR3 DNA reads TGTGCCAGCAGACTAGCGCAAGAGACCCAGTACTTC.

The CDR3: CASSYAGRGYTF. CDR3 bases: TGTGCCAGCAGTTACGCGGGAAGAGGCTACACCTTC. The chain is built from TRBV6-5 and TRBJ1-2; D is undetermined. Deletions cut 2 bases from V and 8 bases from J, with 9 bases between. The CDR3 contains 12 residues. Germline V gene lookup returns CDR1 MNHEY and CDR2 SVGAGI.

The chain employs TRBV29-1 and TRBJ1-1; TRBD1 might be the D (5 bases). Germline V gives CDR1 SQVTM, CDR2 ANQGSEA. CDR3 length equals 13 residues. V lost 7 bases and J 1 base, leaving 13 bases between the germline ends. CDR3 nucleotide sequence: TGCAGCGCCCAACACACAGGGAACACTGAAGCTTTCTTT. As protein: CSAQHTGNTEAFF.

There are a few counts of this clone. The chain uses TRBV7-2 and TRBJ2-5, with 8 bases aligning to TRBD2. This CDR3 contains 13 residues. Germline values: CDR1 SGHTA, CDR2 FQGNSA. Trimming cost V 11 bases and J 5 bases; bases outside gene matches: 10. The CDR3 reads CAGASGRLETQYF. CDR3 in DNA: TGTGCCGGGGCGAGCGGGAGATTGGAGACCCAGTACTTC.

CDR3 DNA: TGTGCCAGTAGTACGCAAACTAGCGCCGCTTTAAATGAGCAGTTCTTC. Translation gives CASSTQTSAALNEQFF. The J gene is TRBJ2-1, the V gene TRBV19; TRBD2 matches at 7 bases. The CDR3 loop spans 16 amino acids. The ends lost 4 bases at V and 7 bases at J; junction bases unmatched: 13. Germline CDR1 LNHDA, CDR2 SQIVND (reference sequence).

The chain employs TRBV20-1 and TRBJ2-1, with D possibly TRBD2 on 6 matching bases. CDR3 length: 11 amino acids. Deletions cut 6 bases from V and 6 bases from J, with 9 bases between. Germline V gives CDR1 DFQATT, CDR2 SNEGSKA (reference sequence). This CDR3 reads CSARLVNEQFF. In nucleotides, the CDR3 is TGCAGTGCCAGACTAGTCAATGAGCAGTTCTTC.

This clone was detected once. The V gene is TRBV6-5, the J gene TRBJ2-5; 11 bases are a match to TRBD2. Losses at the gene ends were 7 bases for V and 9 bases for J; bases not matched to a gene: 13. Per the germline V gene, CDR1 is MNHEY and CDR2 is SVGAGI. The CDR3 runs to 15 residues. DNA for the CDR3: TGTGCCAGCATACCAGCCTTGACTAGCGGGGTAGCCCAGTACTTC. Translated, it gives CASIPALTSGVAQYF.

The chain has TRBV12-3 or TRBV12-4 and TRBJ2-1, with TRBD1 as a possible D gene (5 bases). CDR3 size: 13 residues. V was clipped by 3 bases and J by 5 bases, with 8 bases between them. The CDR3 bases are TGTGCCAGCAGTTTTGACAGCCACAATGAGCAGTTCTTC. This sequence encodes CASSFDSHNEQFF.

The chain carries TRBV4-1 and TRBJ1-1, with a possible D match to TRBD1 (5 bases). Trimming removed 5 bases from V and 5 bases from J, with 12 bases in between. The CDR3 extends over 13 amino acids. Per germline, CDR1 MGHRA and CDR2 YSYEKL. CDR3 sequence: CASSKTEGTEAFF. The CDR3 region has the DNA TGCGCCAGCAGCAAGACAGAAGGGACTGAAGCTTTCTTT.

This chain connects TRBV5-3 to TRBJ1-2; weak D call: TRBD1 (6 bases). TRBV5-3 is an ORF for which the function is uncertain. V lost 7 bases to trimming and J lost 0 bases, with 19 bases between them. CDR3 size: 16 residues. In DNA form, the CDR3 reads TGTGCCAGACTCGTGGGGGCCAACAACCCTAACTATGGCTACACCTTC. Its translation: CARLVGANNPNYGYTF.

J is TRBJ2-5 and V is TRBV11-2; D is possibly TRBD2 (5 bases). Trimming cost V 4 bases and J 5 bases, with 11 bases left between them. Germline V lookup: CDR1 SGHAT, CDR2 FQNNGV. CDR3 length equals 13 residues. In DNA form, the CDR3 reads TGTGCCAGCAGCTATTTGGGAGTGGAGACCCAGTACTTC. Translation: CASSYLGVETQYF.

This clone has a handful of counts. V is TRBV19 and J is TRBJ1-4; 9 bases agree with TRBD1. The J segment lost 8 bases and the V segment lost 7 bases, leaving 5 bases of the junction unmatched. Looked up from germline, CDR1 is LNHDA and CDR2 is SQIVND (reference sequence). The CDR3 extends over 13 amino acids. CDR3 coding DNA: TGTGCCAGTAAGAACAGGGGGCACGAAAAACTGTTTTTT. It encodes CASKNRGHEKLFF.

The chain is built from TRBV5-1 and TRBJ2-5, with D possibly matching TRBD2 (5 bases). Trimming removed 3 bases at V and 2 bases at J, with 11 bases between. This CDR3 has 14 amino acids. Germline values: CDR1 SGHRS, CDR2 YFSETQ. The CDR3 sequence: CASSWGVSQETQYF. In DNA, the CDR3 is TGCGCCAGCAGCTGGGGAGTCAGTCAAGAGACCCAGTACTTC.